This entry is about one TCR beta chain. The sample is drawn from a study of blood T cell repertoires in COVID-19. The assay was immunoSEQ multiplex PCR, and TCRdb's table has in-frame clones only and misses some. The sample has fewer than 200,000 clones, approximately 90% seen once. V shed 6 bases and J shed 6 bases, with 21 bases lying between them. CDR3 length: 16 amino acids. Germline lookup yields CDR1 MDHEN and CDR2 SYDVKM. The rearrangement links TRBV28 to TRBJ2-1; D is unclear. Sequencing was carried out using peripheral blood. This TCR came from a man aged 35 to 55 with active or convalescent COVID-19. CDR3 residues: CASSSVSGLMVNEQFF. CDR3 nucleotides: TGTGCCAGCAGCTCAGTCAGTGGCCTGATGGTCAATGAGCAGTTCTTC.